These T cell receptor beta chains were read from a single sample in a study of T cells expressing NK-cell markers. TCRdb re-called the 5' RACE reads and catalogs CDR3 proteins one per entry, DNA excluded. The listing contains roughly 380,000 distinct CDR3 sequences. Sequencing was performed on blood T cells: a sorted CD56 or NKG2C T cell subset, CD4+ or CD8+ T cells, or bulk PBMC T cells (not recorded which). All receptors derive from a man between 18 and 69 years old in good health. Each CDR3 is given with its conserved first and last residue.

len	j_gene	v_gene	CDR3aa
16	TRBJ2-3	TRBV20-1	CSARGLRTASTDTQYF
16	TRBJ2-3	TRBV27	CASRTSGTSFSDTQYF
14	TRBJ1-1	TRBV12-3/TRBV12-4	CASSLDRGLSEAFF
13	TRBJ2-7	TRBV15	CATGYGTVYEQYF
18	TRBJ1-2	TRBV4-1	CASSQGVGRGRGNYGYTF
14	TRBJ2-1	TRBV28	CASRRYRSYSEQFF
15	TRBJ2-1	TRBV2	CASNQRGSSYNEQFF
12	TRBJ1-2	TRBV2	CASRPDSYGYTF
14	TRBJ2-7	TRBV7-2	CASSPSTGPYEQYF
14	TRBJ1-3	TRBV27	CASSKGAAGNTIYF
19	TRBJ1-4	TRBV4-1	CASRRAAAKGGQGSEKLFF
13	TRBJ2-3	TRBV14	CASSAGYPDTQYF
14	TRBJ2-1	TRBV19	CASMGGRSYNEQFF
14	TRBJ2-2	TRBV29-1	CSVGDSPGTGELFF
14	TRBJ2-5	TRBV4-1	CASSQVGSQETQYF
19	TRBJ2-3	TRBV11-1	CASSFLGGGLYSSADTQYF
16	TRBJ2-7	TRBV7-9	CASSSRGLAGIGEQYF
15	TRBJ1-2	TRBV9	CASSVVGAGVYGYTF
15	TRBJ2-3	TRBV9	CASSVRHDSTDTQYF
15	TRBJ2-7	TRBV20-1	CSARDEGRGGYEQYF
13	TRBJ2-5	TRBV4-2	CASSSNEYETQYF
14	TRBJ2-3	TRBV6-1	CASRGTASTDTQYF
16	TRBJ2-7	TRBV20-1	CSARGLAGALAYEQYF
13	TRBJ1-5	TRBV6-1	CASSSSSNQPQHF
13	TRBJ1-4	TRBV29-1	CSVSGSPNEKLFF
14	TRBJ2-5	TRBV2	CASHNSYALKTQYF
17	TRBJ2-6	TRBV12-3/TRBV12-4	CASSFSNRGTGANVLTF
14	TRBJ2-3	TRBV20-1	CSARTTGGRDTQYF
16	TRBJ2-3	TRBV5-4	CASSGAWGGGEDTQYF
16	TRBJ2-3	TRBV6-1	CASSPGETTSTDTQYF
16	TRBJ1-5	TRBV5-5	CASSLVGTVSNQPQHF
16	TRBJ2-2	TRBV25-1	CASSGSTGALTGELFF
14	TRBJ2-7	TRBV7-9	CASRSLDRAWEQYF
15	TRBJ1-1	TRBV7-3	CASSSQPTPRSEAFF
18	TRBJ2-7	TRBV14	CASSQPRLGKGRSYEQYF
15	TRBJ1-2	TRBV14	CASSPIGTPRGGYTF
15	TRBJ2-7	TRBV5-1	CASSAPELSFYEQYF
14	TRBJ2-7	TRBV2	CASTPEAVGYEQYF
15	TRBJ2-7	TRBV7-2	CASSFTSGSYYEQYF
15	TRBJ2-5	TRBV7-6	CASSSIAGAQETQYF
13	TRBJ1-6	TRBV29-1	CSVVQSPPSPLHF
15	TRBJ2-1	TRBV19	CASSIPGQGRNEQFF
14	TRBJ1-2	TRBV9	CASSALSGTTGYTF
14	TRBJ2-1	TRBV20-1	CSAGQGAPYNEQFF
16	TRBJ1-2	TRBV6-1	CASSEAYLGQNYGYTF
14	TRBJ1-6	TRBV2	CASNPGVDYSPLHF
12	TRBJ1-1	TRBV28	CASSWGSTEAFF
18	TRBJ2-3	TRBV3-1	CASSQDLAGTRGTDTQYF
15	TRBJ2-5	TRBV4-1	CASSQRTSGGETQYF
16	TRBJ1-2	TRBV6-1	CASSLIPGQGSYGYTF
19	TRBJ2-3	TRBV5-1	CASSLPQGPARGGRDTQYF
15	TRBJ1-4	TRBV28	CASSLPGLRGEKLFF
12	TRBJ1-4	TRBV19	CASRAEPVGLFF
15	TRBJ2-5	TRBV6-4	CASSAGGSAQETQYF
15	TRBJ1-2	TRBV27	CASRTPTGNNRGYTF
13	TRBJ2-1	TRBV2	CASTIRSVNEQFF
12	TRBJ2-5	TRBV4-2	CASSGQGETQYF